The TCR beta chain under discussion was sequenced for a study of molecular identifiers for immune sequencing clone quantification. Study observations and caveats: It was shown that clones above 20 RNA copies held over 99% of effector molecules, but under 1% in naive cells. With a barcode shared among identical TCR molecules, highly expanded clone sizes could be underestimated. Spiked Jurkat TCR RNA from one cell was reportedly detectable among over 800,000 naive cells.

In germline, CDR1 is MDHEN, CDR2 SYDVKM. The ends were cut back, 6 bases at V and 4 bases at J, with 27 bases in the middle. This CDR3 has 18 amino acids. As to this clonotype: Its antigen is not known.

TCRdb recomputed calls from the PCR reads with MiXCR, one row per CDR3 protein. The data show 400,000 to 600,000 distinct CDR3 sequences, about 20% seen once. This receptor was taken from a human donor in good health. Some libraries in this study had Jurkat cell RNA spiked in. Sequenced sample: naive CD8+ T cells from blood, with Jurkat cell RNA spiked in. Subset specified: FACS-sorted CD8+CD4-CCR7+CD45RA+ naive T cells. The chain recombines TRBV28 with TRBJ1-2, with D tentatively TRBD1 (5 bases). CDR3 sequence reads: CASRVAAGPLLEIYGYTF. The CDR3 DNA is TGTGCCAGCAGGGTCGCGGCAGGGCCTTTACTAGAGATCTATGGCTACACCTTC.